A single sample is the source of the 18 T cell receptor beta chains below, sequenced in a study of sequential checkpoint blockade in melanoma. The treatment was: randomized to nivolumab then ipilimumab (arm A) or the reverse (arm B). Assay: immunoSEQ multiplex PCR; the TCRdb copy retains only in-frame clones and omits some. The sample has about 15,000 clones, approximately 80% seen once. The specimen was CD8+ T cells sorted from blood (inferred from file names), collected from a patient given nivolumab and ipilimumab in sequence. The receptor set was obtained from a human donor with melanoma.

The chain has TRBV7-2 and TRBJ2-1; no clear D gene. Germline CDR1 and CDR2: SGHTA and FQGNSA. The length of the CDR3 is 13 residues. V shed 1 base and J shed 7 bases, with 8 bases lying between them. The CDR3 nucleotides are TGTGCCAGCAGCTTAGGGGTAGCAAATGAGCAGTTCTTC. This sequence encodes CASSLGVANEQFF.

The chain recombines TRBV27 with TRBJ1-4; 8 nucleotides match TRBD1. With V trimmed by 2 bases and J by 7 bases, 0 bases remained unmatched. The germline gives CDR1 MNHEY, CDR2 SMNVEV (reference sequence). The CDR3 is 13 residues long. The CDR3, as DNA: TGTGCCAGCAGTTTACAGGGGGCTGAAAAACTGTTTTTT. Translation gives CASSLQGAEKLFF. The full variable domain, rest sourced from reference TRBV27 and TRBJ1-4, is EAQVTQNPRYLITVTGKKLTVTCSQNMNHEYMSWYRQDPGLGLRQIYYSMNVEVTDKGDVPEGYKVSRKEKRNFPLILESPSPNQTSLYFCASSLQGAEKLFFGSGTQLSVL.

This clone was seen more than once but under ten times. The rearrangement links TRBV6-1 to TRBJ2-3; TRBD1 matches at 8 bases. In germline, CDR1 is MNHNS, CDR2 SASEGT. The CDR3 is 14 amino acids. The trim removed 8 bases at V and 2 bases at J, leaving 6 bases unmatched. The CDR3 sequence is CASAGTGSTDTQYF. The CDR3 region has the DNA TGTGCCAGCGCCGGGACAGGTTCCACAGATACGCAGTATTTT.

The rearrangement links TRBV6-4 to TRBJ2-3; 10 positions match TRBD2. This CDR3 is 17 amino acids long. The germline V gene encodes CDR1 MRHNA and CDR2 SNTAGT. V lost 2 bases, J lost 12 bases, and 17 bases stayed unmatched. DNA for the CDR3: TGTGCCAGCAGTGACGGCCTTTCTCTAGCGGGGGCCCTCCCACAGTATTTT. Its translation: CASSDGLSLAGALPQYF.

The rearrangement uses TRBV27 and TRBJ2-1; 7 bases fit TRBD2. CDR3 length equals 14 residues. V shed 5 bases, J shed 5 bases, and the junction held 6 bases outside the gene matches. CDR1 and CDR2 from the germline V gene are MNHEY and SMNVEV (reference sequence). CDR3 region: CASSPGTTNNEQFF. The CDR3 DNA follows: TGTGCCAGCAGTCCCGGGACTACCAACAATGAGCAGTTCTTC.

The chain couples TRBV5-6 to TRBJ2-7; 8 bases agree with TRBD2. The length of the CDR3 is 14 residues. The V and J ends lost 4 bases and 4 bases, in that order; junction bases with no gene match: 7. The V gene's germline CDR1 is SGHDT and CDR2 YYEEEE. CDR3 bases: TGTGCCAGCAGCCCTGAGCGGGAGACATACGAGCAGTACTTC. Translating gives CASSPERETYEQYF.

A remark on this clone: An end of the junction does not agree with germline; a read error may underlie this. V gene TRBV7-7 combines with J gene TRBJ2-7; the D gene is possibly TRBD2 (6 bases). Germline CDR1 is SSHAT and CDR2 is FNYEAQ (reference sequence). The CDR3 has 15 residues. CDR3: CASSPSDRGRDEQYF. CDR3 bases: TGTGCTAGCAGCCCGAGCGATCGGGGGAGAGACGAGCAGTACTTC. The full variable domain, in which reference TRBV7-7 and TRBJ2-7 provide the parts outside the CDR3, is GAGVSQSPRYKVTKRGQDVTLRCDPISSHATLYWYQQALGQGPEFLTYFNYEAQPDKSGLPSDRFSAERPEGSISTLTIQRTEQRDSAMYRCASSPSDRGRDEQYFGPGTRLTVT.

The gene calls are TRBV7-8 and TRBJ2-1; the match to TRBD1 covers 9 bases. This CDR3 spans 15 amino acids. V lost 3 bases and J lost 8; bases outside the gene matches: 8. From germline, CDR1 is SGHVS and CDR2 FQNEAQ. The CDR3 here is CASSFTDRGGHEQFF. The CDR3 nucleotides are TGTGCCAGCAGCTTTACGGACAGGGGTGGCCATGAGCAGTTCTTC.

V and J are TRBV19 and TRBJ2-1, with D perhaps TRBD2 (6 bases). Trimming took 8 bases from V and 10 from J, leaving 12 bases between them. There are 11 residues in the CDR3. The germline V gene encodes CDR1 LNHDA and CDR2 SQIVND (reference sequence). Written as DNA, the CDR3 is TGTGCCAGTCAATACGCGGGGGAGCAGTTCTTC. Amino acids: CASQYAGEQFF.

By sample fraction, this clone is large. The J gene is TRBJ2-1, the V gene TRBV28, with 8 bases fitting TRBD2. The CDR3 runs 13 residues. The germline V gene has CDR1 MDHEN and CDR2 SYDVKM. J gave up 9 bases and V 2 bases, and 3 bases lay outside the gene matches. CDR3 DNA: TGTGCCAGCAGTTTAGGGACTAGTGGTGAGCAGTTCTTC. Protein sequence: CASSLGTSGEQFF.

V is TRBV14 and J is TRBJ2-5, with 9 bases identical to TRBD1. The J segment lost 6 bases and the V segment lost 4 bases, leaving 9 bases of the junction unmatched. This CDR3 has 15 residues. Germline V lookup: CDR1 SGHDN, CDR2 FVKESK. DNA of the CDR3: TGTGCCAGCAGCCTATTCTCGGACAGGGGAAAGACCCAGTACTTC. Residues: CASSLFSDRGKTQYF.

This clone has just one count. The chain couples TRBV7-8 to TRBJ2-5; D call uncertain. Near its end, the DNA agrees better with TRBJ2-7, so the J call may be wrong. Per germline, CDR1 SGHVS and CDR2 FQNEAQ. There are 12 residues in the CDR3. The CDR3 reads CASSRNTYEQYF. In DNA form, the CDR3 reads TGTGCCAGCAGCCGTAATACCTACGAGCAGTACTTC.

In DNA form, the CDR3 reads TGTGCCAGCAAGCGGGCAGGGCGGGATGAGCAGTTCTTC. Translating it yields CASKRAGRDEQFF. V is TRBV27 and J is TRBJ2-1, with TRBD2 as a possible D gene (6 bases). Trimming shortened V by 7 bases and J by 8 bases, and 15 bases separated the two germline ends. Germline values: CDR1 MNHEY, CDR2 SMNVEV (reference sequence). The CDR3 contains 13 residues.

The V and J genes are TRBV14 and TRBJ1-1, with 11 nucleotides matching TRBD1. Germline V CDR1 and CDR2: SGHDN, FVKESK. This CDR3 contains 14 residues. The ends lost 6 bases at V and 6 bases at J; junction bases unmatched: 6. CDR3 nucleotide sequence: TGTGCCAGCAGTCGGGGACAGGGGGTTCCTGAAGCTTTCTTT. Protein product: CASSRGQGVPEAFF.

The rearrangement joins TRBV6-5 to TRBJ2-5; no clear D. V was trimmed by 3 bases and J by 1 base, leaving 9 bases between them. The V gene's germline CDR1 is MNHEY and CDR2 SVGAGI. The CDR3 consists of 14 residues. CDR3 sequence: CASSYRGPQETQYF. The CDR3 region has the DNA TGTGCCAGCAGTTATCGAGGCCCCCAAGAGACCCAGTACTTC.

This clone was observed a handful of times. This chain uses TRBV18 with TRBJ2-1; TRBD2 agrees at 14 bases. The germline CDR1 and CDR2 sequences are KGHSH and LQKENI. Trimming at V came to 4 bases and at J to 7 bases, leaving 12 bases not matched to a gene. This CDR3 is 18 amino acids long. CDR3 protein: CASSRTGGTSGSGNEQFF. CDR3 DNA: TGTGCCAGCTCACGGACAGGTGGGACTAGCGGGAGCGGGAATGAGCAGTTCTTC.

The gene calls are TRBV9 and TRBJ2-2; maybe TRBD2 (5 bases). The CDR3 length is 17 residues. CDR1 SGDLS and CDR2 YYNGEE come from the germline V gene. Deletions cut 2 bases from V and 0 bases from J, with 14 bases between. The CDR3 spells CASSVHTGSANTGELFF. CDR3 in DNA: TGTGCCAGCAGCGTCCACACGGGGTCGGCGAACACCGGGGAGCTGTTTTTT.

This clone was seen just once. The chain employs TRBV7-9 and TRBJ2-1; D may be TRBD2 (5 bases). Germline V gives CDR1 SEHNR, CDR2 FQNEAQ (reference sequence). There are 16 residues in the CDR3. Trimming left V 1 base short and J 7 bases short, with 17 bases between. Here the CDR3 DNA reads TGTGCCAGCAGCTTAGGTCCGGCTAGCCCTCTTAATGAGCAGTTCTTC. This translates into CASSLGPASPLNEQFF.